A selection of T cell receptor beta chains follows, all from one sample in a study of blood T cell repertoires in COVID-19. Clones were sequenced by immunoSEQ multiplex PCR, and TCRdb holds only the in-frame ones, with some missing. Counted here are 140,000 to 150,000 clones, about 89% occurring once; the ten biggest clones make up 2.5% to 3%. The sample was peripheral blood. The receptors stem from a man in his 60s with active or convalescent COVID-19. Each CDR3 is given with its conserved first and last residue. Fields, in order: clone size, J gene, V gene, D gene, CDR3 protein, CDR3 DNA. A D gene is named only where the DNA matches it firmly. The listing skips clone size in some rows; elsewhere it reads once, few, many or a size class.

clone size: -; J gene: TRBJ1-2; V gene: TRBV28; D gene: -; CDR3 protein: CASKRGTDYGYTF; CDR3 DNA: TGTGCCAGCAAAAGGGGGACGGACTATGGCTACACCTTC
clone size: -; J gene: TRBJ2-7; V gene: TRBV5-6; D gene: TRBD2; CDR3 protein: CASSFPNSGATYEQYF; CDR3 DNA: TGTGCCAGCAGCTTCCCTAATAGCGGGGCTACCTACGAGCAGTACTTC
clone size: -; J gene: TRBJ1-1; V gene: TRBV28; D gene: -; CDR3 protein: CASSPPRVGTEAFF; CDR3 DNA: TGTGCCAGCAGTCCCCCCAGGGTTGGGACTGAAGCTTTCTTT
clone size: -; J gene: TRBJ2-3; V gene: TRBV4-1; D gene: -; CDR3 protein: CASSQGPQGTDTQYF; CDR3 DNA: TGCGCCAGCAGCCAAGGGCCGCAGGGCACAGATACGCAGTATTTT
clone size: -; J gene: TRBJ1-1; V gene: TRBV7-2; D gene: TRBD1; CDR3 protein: CASSLAEGARTEAFF; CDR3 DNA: TGTGCCAGCAGCTTAGCTGAGGGGGCGCGGACTGAAGCTTTCTTT
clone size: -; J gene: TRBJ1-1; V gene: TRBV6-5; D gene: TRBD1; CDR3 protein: CAGKGQGRTEAFF; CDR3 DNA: TGTGCCGGCAAAGGACAGGGACGGACTGAAGCTTTCTTT
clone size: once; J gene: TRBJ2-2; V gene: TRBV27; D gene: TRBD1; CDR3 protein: CASSSPGQGLMMNTGELFF; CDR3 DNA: TGTGCCAGCAGTTCCCCGGGACAGGGCCTAATGATGAACACCGGGGAGCTGTTTTTT
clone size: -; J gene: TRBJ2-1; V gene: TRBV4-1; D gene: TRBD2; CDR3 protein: CASSQGSTSGGLNEQFF; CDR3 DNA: TGCGCCAGCAGCCAGGGTAGTACTAGCGGGGGACTGAATGAGCAGTTCTTC
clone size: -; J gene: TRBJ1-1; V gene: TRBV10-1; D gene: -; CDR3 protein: CASFRPAEDTEAFF; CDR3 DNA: TGCGCCAGCTTCCGCCCCGCGGAAGACACTGAAGCTTTCTTT
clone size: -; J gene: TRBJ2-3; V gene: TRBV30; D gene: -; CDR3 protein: CAWRGHTDTQYF; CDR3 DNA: TGTGCCTGGCGAGGACATACAGATACGCAGTATTTT
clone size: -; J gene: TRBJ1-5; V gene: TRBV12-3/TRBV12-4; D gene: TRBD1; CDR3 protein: CASSSGGRQPQHF; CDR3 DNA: TGTGCCAGCAGTTCAGGGGGTAGGCAGCCCCAGCATTTT
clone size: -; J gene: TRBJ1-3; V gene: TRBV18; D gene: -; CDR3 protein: CASSRVERSGNTIYF; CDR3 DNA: TGTGCCAGCTCACGGGTCGAGCGGTCTGGAAACACCATATATTTT
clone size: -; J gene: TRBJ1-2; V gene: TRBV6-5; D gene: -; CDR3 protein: CASSLGGIKYGYTF; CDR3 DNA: TGTGCCAGCAGCCTGGGGGGAATAAAATATGGCTACACCTTC
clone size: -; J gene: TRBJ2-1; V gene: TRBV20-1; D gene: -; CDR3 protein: CSAARGNEQFF; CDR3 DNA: TGCAGTGCGGCCAGGGGAAATGAGCAGTTCTTC
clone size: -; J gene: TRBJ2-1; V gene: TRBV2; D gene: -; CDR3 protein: CASSLAGRYNEQFF; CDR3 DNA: TGTGCCAGCAGCCTTGCGGGGAGGTACAATGAGCAGTTCTTC
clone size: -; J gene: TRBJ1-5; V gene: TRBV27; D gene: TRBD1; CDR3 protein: CASRLGQGSNQPQHF; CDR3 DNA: TGTGCCAGCAGGTTGGGACAGGGAAGTAATCAGCCCCAGCATTTT
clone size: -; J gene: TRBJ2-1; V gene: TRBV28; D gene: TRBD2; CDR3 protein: CASAGGTYNEQFF; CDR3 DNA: TGTGCCAGTGCGGGGGGGACTTACAATGAGCAGTTCTTC
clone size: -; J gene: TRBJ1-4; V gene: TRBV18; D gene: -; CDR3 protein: CASSTLGSDEKLFF; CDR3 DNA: TGTGCCAGCTCAACTCTCGGGTCTGATGAAAAACTGTTTTTT
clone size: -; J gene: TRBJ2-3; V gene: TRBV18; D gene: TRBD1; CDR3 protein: CASSARDRAVTDTQYF; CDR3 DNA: TGTGCCAGCTCAGCCCGGGACAGAGCAGTCACAGATACGCAGTATTTT
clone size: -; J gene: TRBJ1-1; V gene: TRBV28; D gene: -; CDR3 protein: CASREGPGNTEAFF; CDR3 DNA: TGTGCCAGCAGGGAGGGGCCGGGGAACACTGAAGCTTTCTTT
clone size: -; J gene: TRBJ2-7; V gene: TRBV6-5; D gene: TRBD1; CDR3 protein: CASRVGTGTYEQYF; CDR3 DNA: TGTGCCAGCAGGGTAGGGACAGGGACCTACGAGCAGTACTTC
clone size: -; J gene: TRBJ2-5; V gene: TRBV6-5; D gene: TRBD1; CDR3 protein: CASSSPGQGVETQYF; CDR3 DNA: TGTGCCAGCAGCTCCCCGGGACAGGGGGTAGAGACCCAGTACTTC
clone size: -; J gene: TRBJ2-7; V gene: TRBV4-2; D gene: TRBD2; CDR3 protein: CASSPSGRAGEQYF; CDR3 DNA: TGTGCCAGCAGCCCTAGCGGGAGGGCCGGGGAGCAGTACTTC
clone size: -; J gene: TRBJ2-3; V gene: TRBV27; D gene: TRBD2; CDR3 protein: CASSKGLAYTDTQYF; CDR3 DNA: TGTGCCAGCAGCAAAGGACTAGCCTATACAGATACGCAGTATTTT